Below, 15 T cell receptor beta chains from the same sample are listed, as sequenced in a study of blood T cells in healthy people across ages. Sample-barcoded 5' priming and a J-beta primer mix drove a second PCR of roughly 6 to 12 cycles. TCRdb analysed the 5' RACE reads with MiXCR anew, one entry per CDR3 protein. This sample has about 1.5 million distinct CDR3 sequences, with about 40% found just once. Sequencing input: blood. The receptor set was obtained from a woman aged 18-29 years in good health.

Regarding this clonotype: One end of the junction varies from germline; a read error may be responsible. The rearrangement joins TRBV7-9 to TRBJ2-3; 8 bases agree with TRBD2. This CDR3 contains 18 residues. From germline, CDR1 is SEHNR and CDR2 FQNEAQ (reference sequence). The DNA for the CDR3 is TGTGCCAGCAACTCCCCCGATAGCGGGGTAGTCAGCACAGATACACAGTATTTT. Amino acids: CASNSPDSGVVSTDTQYF.

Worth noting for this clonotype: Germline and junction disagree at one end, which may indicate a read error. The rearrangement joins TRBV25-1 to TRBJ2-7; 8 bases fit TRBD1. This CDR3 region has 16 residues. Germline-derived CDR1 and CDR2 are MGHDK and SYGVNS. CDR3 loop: CACSESIGQGADEQYF. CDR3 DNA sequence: TGTGCCTGCAGTGAATCTATAGGACAGGGTGCGGATGAGCAGTACTTC.

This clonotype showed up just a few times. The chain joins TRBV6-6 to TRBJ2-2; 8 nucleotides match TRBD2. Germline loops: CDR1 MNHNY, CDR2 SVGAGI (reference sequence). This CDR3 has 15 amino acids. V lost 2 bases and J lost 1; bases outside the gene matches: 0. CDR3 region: CASSYGTRNTGELFF. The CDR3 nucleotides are TGTGCCAGCAGTTACGGGACTAGGAACACCGGGGAGCTGTTTTTT.

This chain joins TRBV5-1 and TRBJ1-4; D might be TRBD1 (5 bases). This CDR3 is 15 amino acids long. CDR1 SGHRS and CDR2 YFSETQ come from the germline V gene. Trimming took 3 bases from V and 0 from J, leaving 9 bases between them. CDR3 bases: TGCGCCAGCAGCTATCGACAGACAACTAATGAAAAACTGTTTTTT. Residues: CASSYRQTTNEKLFF.

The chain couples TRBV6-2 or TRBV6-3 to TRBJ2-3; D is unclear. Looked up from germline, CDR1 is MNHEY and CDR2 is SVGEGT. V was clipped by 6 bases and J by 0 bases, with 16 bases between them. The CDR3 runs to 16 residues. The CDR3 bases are TGTGCCAGCAGCTGGGTCTTCACCGGGAGCACAGATACGCAGTATTTT. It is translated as CASSWVFTGSTDTQYF.

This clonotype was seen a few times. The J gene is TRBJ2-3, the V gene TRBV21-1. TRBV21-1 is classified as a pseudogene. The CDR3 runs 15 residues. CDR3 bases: TGTGCCAGCAGCAAAGAACAGACCCCCACAGATACGCAGTATTTT. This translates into CASSKEQTPTDTQYF.

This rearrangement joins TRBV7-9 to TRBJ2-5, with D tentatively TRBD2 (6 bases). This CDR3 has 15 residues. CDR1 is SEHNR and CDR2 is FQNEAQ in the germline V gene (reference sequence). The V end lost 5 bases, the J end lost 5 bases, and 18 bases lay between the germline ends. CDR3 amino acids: CASSPRTKREETQYF. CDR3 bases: TGTGCCAGCAGCCCCAGGACAAAACGGGAGGAGACCCAGTACTTC.

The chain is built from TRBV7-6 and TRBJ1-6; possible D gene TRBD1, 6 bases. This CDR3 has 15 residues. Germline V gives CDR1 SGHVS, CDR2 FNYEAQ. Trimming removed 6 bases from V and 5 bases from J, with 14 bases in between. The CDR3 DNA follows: TGTGCCAGCAGAGAGACAGGACATAATAATTCACCCCTCCACTTT. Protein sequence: CASRETGHNNSPLHF.

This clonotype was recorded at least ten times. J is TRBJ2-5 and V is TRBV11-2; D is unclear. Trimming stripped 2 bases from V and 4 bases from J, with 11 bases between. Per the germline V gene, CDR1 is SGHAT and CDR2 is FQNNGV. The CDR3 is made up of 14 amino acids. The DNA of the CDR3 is TGTGCCAGCAGCTTACGTCTTGTGGGAGAGACCCAGTACTTC. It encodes CASSLRLVGETQYF.

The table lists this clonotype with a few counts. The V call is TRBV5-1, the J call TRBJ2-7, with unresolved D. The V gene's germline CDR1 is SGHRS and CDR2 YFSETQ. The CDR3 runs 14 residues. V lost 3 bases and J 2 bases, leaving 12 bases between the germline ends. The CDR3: CASSSSATTYEQYF. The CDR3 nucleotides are TGCGCCAGCAGCTCGAGCGCCACGACCTACGAGCAGTACTTC.

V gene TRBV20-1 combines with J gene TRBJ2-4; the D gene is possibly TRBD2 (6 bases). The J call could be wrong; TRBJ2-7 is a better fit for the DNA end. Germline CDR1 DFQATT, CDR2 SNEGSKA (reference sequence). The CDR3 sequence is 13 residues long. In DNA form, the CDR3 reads TGCAGTGCTAAACCGGGACTCATATACGAGCAGTACTTC. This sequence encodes CSAKPGLIYEQYF.

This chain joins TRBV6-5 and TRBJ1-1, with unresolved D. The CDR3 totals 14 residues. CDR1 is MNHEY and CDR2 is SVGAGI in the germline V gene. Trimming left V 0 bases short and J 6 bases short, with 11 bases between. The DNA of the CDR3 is TGTGCCAGCAGTTACTCTCGGACCCGGCCTGAAGCTTTCTTT. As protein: CASSYSRTRPEAFF.

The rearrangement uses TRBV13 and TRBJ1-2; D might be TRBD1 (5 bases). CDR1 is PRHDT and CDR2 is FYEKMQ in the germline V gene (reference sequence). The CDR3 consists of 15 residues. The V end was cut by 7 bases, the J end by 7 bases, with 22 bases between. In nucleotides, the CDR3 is TGTGCCAGCACCTCCCCGGGACGGGGAAAGGGTGGCTACACCTTC. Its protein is CASTSPGRGKGGYTF.

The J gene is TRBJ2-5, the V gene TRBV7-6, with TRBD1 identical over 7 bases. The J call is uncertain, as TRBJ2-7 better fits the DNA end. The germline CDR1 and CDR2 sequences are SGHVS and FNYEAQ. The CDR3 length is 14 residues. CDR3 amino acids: CASSLEGALAEQYF. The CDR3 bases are TGTGCCAGCAGCTTAGAGGGGGCTCTCGCCGAGCAGTACTTC.

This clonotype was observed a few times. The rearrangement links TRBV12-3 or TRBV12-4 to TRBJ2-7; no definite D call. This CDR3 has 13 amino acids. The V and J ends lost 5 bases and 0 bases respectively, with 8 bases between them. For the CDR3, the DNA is TGTGCCAGCAGTGTTTACAGCTCCTACGAGCAGTACTTC. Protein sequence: CASSVYSSYEQYF.